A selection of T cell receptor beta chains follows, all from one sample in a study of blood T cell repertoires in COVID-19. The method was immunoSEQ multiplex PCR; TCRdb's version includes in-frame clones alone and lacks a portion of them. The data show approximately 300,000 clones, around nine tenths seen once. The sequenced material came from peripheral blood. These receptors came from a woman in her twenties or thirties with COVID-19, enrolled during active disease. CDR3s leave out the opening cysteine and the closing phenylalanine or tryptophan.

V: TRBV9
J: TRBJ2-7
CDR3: ASSPSSYEQY

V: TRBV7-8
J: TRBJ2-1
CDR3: ASSNIDPSGGNEQF

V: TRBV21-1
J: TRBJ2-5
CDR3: ASSSWKIVLAGFQETQY

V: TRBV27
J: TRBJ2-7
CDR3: ASSLQGSSYEQY

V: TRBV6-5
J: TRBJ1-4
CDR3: ASSPDRTNLEKLF

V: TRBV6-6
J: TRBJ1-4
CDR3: ASSYSDRVREKLF

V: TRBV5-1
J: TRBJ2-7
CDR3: ASSVAPGLAASYEQY

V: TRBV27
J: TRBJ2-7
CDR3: ASSLRGGYEQY

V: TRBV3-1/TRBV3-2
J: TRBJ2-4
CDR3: ASSQDLRGAKNIQY

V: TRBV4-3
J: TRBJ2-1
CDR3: ASSQALGSEQF

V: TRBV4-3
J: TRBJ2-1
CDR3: ASSRQQTSGSYGHNEQF

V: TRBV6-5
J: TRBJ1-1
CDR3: ASSLGVGTEAF

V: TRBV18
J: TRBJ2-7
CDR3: ASSPPSGSYEQY

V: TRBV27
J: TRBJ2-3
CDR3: ASSLGAGSSTDTQY

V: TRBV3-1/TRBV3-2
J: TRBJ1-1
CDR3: ASSPWTGKNTEAF